The 20 T cell receptor beta chains reported below all come from one sample, sequenced in a study of shared clonotypes between healthy human individuals. The protocol was immunoSEQ multiplex PCR, while the TCRdb copy is restricted to in-frame clones and leaves out a portion. This sample has about a million clones, with 76% found just once. Sequencing used memory CD4+ T cells sorted from blood. Subset: CD45RA-negative fraction. These TCRs come from a man aged 18 to 35 in good health.

Of note for this clone: Other DNA sequences from this sample encode an identical CDR3 as well. The CDR3 DNA follows: TGTGCCATCACTGCGGGAGGCACAGATACGCAGTATTTT. It specifies CAITAGGTDTQYF. V usage is TRBV10-3 and J usage is TRBJ2-3; 7 bases line up with TRBD2. The CDR3 is made up of 13 amino acids. Looked up from germline, CDR1 is ENHRY and CDR2 is SYGVKD. Trimming removed 7 bases from V and 1 base from J; junction bases left unmatched: 2.

V and J are TRBV11-2 and TRBJ1-3; D ambiguous. Per germline, CDR1 SGHAT and CDR2 FQNNGV. The CDR3 totals 14 residues. V lost 1 base to trimming and J lost 4 bases, with 8 bases between them. The CDR3 nucleotides read TGTGCCAGCAGCTTAGTTGGGTCCGGAAACACCATATATTTT. The encoded protein is CASSLVGSGNTIYF.

J is TRBJ2-5 and V is TRBV10-1; 9 bases map to TRBD2. This CDR3 contains 16 residues. From germline, CDR1 is WNHNN and CDR2 SYGVQD (reference sequence). Trimming took 3 bases from V and 3 from J; bases not matched to a gene: 8. The DNA of the CDR3 is TGCGCCAGCAGTGAAGGTAGCGGGGGCTTGAAAGAGACCCAGTACTTC. It codes for CASSEGSGGLKETQYF.

The chain uses TRBV6-4 and TRBJ1-2; D is perhaps TRBD1 (5 bases). This CDR3 comprises 13 residues. Trimming took 8 bases from V and 5 from J, leaving 15 bases between them. Germline assignment: CDR1 MRHNA and CDR2 SNTAGT. The CDR3 is CASPVAGRYGYTF. Here the CDR3 DNA reads TGTGCCAGCCCCGTGGCAGGGAGGTATGGCTACACCTTC.

This chain connects TRBV11-3 to TRBJ2-3, with 8 bases matching TRBD2. This CDR3 spans 16 amino acids. J was trimmed by 6 bases and V by 4 bases; bases with no gene match: 12. Germline loops: CDR1 SGHNT, CDR2 YENEEA. CDR3 region: CASSSNSGGAGDTQYF. CDR3 bases: TGTGCCAGCAGCTCGAACAGCGGGGGCGCGGGGGATACGCAGTATTTT.

Only one count was recorded for this clone. The identical CDR3 is also encoded by other nucleotide sequences in the sample. This chain uses TRBV19 with TRBJ2-7; D possibly matches TRBD1 or TRBD2 (5 bases each). This CDR3 is 13 amino acids long. The germline V and J ends were trimmed by 4 bases and 6 bases, with 13 bases remaining between them. Germline-derived CDR1 and CDR2 are LNHDA and SQIVND (reference sequence). CDR3 DNA: TGTGCCAGTAGTACCACCTCGGGGCTCGAGCAGTACTTC. Amino acid sequence: CASSTTSGLEQYF.

This chain joins TRBV28 and TRBJ2-7; 9 bases agree with TRBD1. The length of the CDR3 is 14 residues. The germline CDR1 and CDR2 sequences are MDHEN and SYDVKM. The ends lost 8 bases at V and 1 base at J; junction bases unmatched: 6. This chain's CDR3 is CASHSGTGSYEQYF. DNA for the CDR3: TGTGCCAGCCACTCCGGGACAGGGTCCTACGAGCAGTACTTC.

This sequence joins TRBV7-2 and TRBJ2-7; 8 bases map to TRBD2. There are 18 residues in the CDR3. Germline-derived CDR1 and CDR2 are SGHTA and FQGNSA. J was trimmed by 2 bases and V by 5 bases; bases with no gene match: 17. Here the CDR3 DNA reads TGTGCCAGCAGCCACCCCCCGGGACTAGAGTTCGCCGCCTACGAGCAGTACTTC. Translated, it gives CASSHPPGLEFAAYEQYF.

In the case of this clone: The same CDR3 also results from other DNA sequences found in this sample. This sequence joins TRBV6-5 and TRBJ1-2; tentatively, D is TRBD1 (5 bases). V lost 3 bases, J lost 2 bases, and 7 bases lay in between. There are 13 residues in the CDR3. Looked up from germline, CDR1 is MNHEY and CDR2 is SVGAGI. Here the CDR3 reads CASSYTGNYGYTF. The CDR3 bases are TGTGCCAGCAGTTATACAGGCAACTATGGCTACACCTTC.

The rearrangement links TRBV2 to TRBJ1-1; TRBD1 matches at 12 bases. The V and J ends lost 6 bases and 5 bases, in that order; junction bases with no gene match: 4. The CDR3 has 14 residues. Germline V gene lookup returns CDR1 SNHLY and CDR2 FYNNEI. The CDR3 region has the DNA TGTGCCAGCAGGCGGGACAGGGGGCCGACTGAAGCTTTCTTT. Translated, it gives CASRRDRGPTEAFF.

The CDR3 bases are TGTGCCAGCAGCACCTACACCGACTATGGCTACACCTTC. Translated: CASSTYTDYGYTF. This chain connects TRBV2 to TRBJ1-2; D gene unclear. Trimming took 6 bases from V and 3 from J, leaving 11 bases between them. The CDR3 is 13 residues long. Germline loops: CDR1 SNHLY, CDR2 FYNNEI.

This clone showed up just a few times. CDR3 region: CASSLDPGQPYEQYF. The CDR3 bases are TGTGCCAGCAGCTTGGACCCGGGACAGCCCTACGAGCAGTACTTC. The chain links TRBV5-6 to TRBJ2-7; 7 bases are shared with TRBD1. In germline, CDR1 is SGHDT, CDR2 YYEEEE. Trimming took 0 bases from V and 2 from J; bases not matched to a gene: 5. The CDR3 totals 15 residues.

V and J are TRBV6-6 and TRBJ2-7; 8 bases fit TRBD1. Trimming took 6 bases from V and 6 from J; bases not matched to a gene: 4. Germline V gives CDR1 MNHNY, CDR2 SVGAGI (reference sequence). This CDR3 has 12 residues. In DNA, the CDR3 is TGTGCCAGCAGACCAGGGGGCGGCGAGCAGTACTTC. This translates into CASRPGGGEQYF.

The rearrangement uses TRBV19 and TRBJ1-4; D possibly corresponds to TRBD1 (5 bases). Germline lookup yields CDR1 LNHDA and CDR2 SQIVND (reference sequence). The CDR3 has 14 residues. V was trimmed by 10 bases and J by 7 bases, leaving 19 bases between them. The CDR3 DNA reads as TGTGCCACCGCGGCGTCGGGGGTCGGTGAAAAACTGTTTTTT. Amino acid sequence: CATAASGVGEKLFF.

The chain is built from TRBV19 and TRBJ1-5; D is possibly TRBD1 (6 bases). Germline assignment: CDR1 LNHDA and CDR2 SQIVND (reference sequence). V was shortened by 6 bases and J by 2 bases, with 8 bases between the two germline ends. There are 13 residues in the CDR3. This CDR3 is CASRQGGNQPQHF. The CDR3 region has the DNA TGTGCCAGTAGACAGGGTGGCAATCAGCCCCAGCATTTT.

Details on this clone: Distinct nucleotide sequences in the sample also encode this CDR3. The V gene is TRBV5-1, the J gene TRBJ1-3, with a possible D match to TRBD1 (5 bases). Germline lookup yields CDR1 SGHRS and CDR2 YFSETQ. Trimming removed 0 bases at V and 4 bases at J, with 11 bases between. This CDR3 has 15 amino acids. CDR3 amino acids: CASSLAGAAGNTIYF. The CDR3 coding sequence is TGCGCCAGCAGCTTGGCCGGGGCAGCCGGAAACACCATATATTTT.

The rearrangement joins TRBV4-1 to TRBJ2-1; a possible D gene is TRBD1 (7 bases). The CDR3 consists of 17 residues. Looked up from germline, CDR1 is MGHRA and CDR2 is YSYEKL. Between the trimmed V and J ends, which lost 0 bases and 0 bases, there was a span of 12 bases. Here the CDR3 reads CASSQDGGGFSYNEQFF. For the CDR3, the DNA is TGCGCCAGCAGCCAAGATGGAGGGGGCTTCTCCTACAATGAGCAGTTCTTC.

The V gene is TRBV7-2, the J gene TRBJ2-7, with 14 bases that match TRBD2. CDR3 length: 15 amino acids. V shed 2 bases and J 9 bases; nucleotides not matched to a gene: 6. Germline CDR1 reads SGHTA; CDR2 reads FQGNSA. The CDR3 DNA sequence: TGTGCCAGCAGCTTACAGGGACTAGCGGGAGAGGGGCAGTACTTC. This codes for CASSLQGLAGEGQYF.

The rearrangement uses TRBV5-1 and TRBJ2-5; the match to TRBD2 covers 9 bases. Trimming at V came to 0 bases and at J to 5 bases, leaving 5 bases not matched to a gene. CDR3 length: 15 residues. Per germline, CDR1 SGHRS and CDR2 YFSETQ. The CDR3 region is CASSLVAGGPETQYF. The CDR3 bases are TGCGCCAGCAGCTTGGTTGCGGGAGGGCCGGAGACCCAGTACTTC.

A note on this clone: This sample includes further DNA sequences coding for the same CDR3. This chain connects TRBV5-1 to TRBJ1-2; a weak D match, TRBD1 (6 bases). V dropped 3 bases and J dropped 5 bases, with 11 bases sitting between them. Germline CDR1 SGHRS, CDR2 YFSETQ. The CDR3 is made up of 13 amino acids. Here the CDR3 DNA reads TGCGCCAGCAGCTCCGGGACAAATTATGGCTACACCTTC. Residues: CASSSGTNYGYTF.